The 16 T cell receptor beta chains listed next were all sequenced from one sample in a study of cytomegalovirus exposure and HLA in healthy donors. Vbeta (60) and Jbeta (13) primers were used in the PCR. Only in-frame clones appear in the TCRdb table, and some are missing; sequencing was by immunoSEQ multiplex PCR. The sample contains some 190,000 clones, roughly 80% of which appear only once. The sample consisted of PBMCs. The receptors originated from a male donor in good health and CMV-seronegative.

The CDR3 region is CASSFSPIPGLAGGDTQYF. CDR3 nucleotide sequence: TGTGCCAGCAGTTTTTCCCCGATCCCGGGACTAGCGGGAGGCGATACGCAGTATTTT. The chain joins TRBV27 to TRBJ2-3, with 15 positions matching TRBD2. Germline lookup yields CDR1 MNHEY and CDR2 SMNVEV (reference sequence). This CDR3 has 19 amino acids. J gave up 6 bases and V 3 bases, and 13 bases lay outside the gene matches.

The chain couples TRBV30 to TRBJ2-3, with 8 bases matching TRBD2. The CDR3 contains 15 residues. Germline lookup yields CDR1 GTSNPN and CDR2 SVGIG (reference sequence). J gave up 4 bases and V 4 bases, and 10 bases lay outside the gene matches. Written as DNA, the CDR3 is TGTGCCTGGATTGGTGCGGGGGGCAGGGCAGATACGCAGTATTTT. This codes for CAWIGAGGRADTQYF.

In this sample, this clone turned up many times. This chain links TRBV5-1 with TRBJ2-2; D unresolved. CDR1 SGHRS and CDR2 YFSETQ come from the germline V gene. Trimming shortened V by 0 bases and J by 3 bases, and 6 bases separated the two germline ends. The CDR3 covers 14 residues. CDR3 region: CASSLAVDTGELFF. The CDR3, as DNA: TGCGCCAGCAGCTTGGCCGTAGACACCGGGGAGCTGTTTTTT.

This clone was counted between two and nine times. This sequence joins TRBV5-6 and TRBJ2-7, with 9 bases matching TRBD1. Germline V gene lookup returns CDR1 SGHDT and CDR2 YYEEEE. Trimming at V came to 2 bases and at J to 3 bases, leaving 6 bases not matched to a gene. This CDR3 spans 15 amino acids. The CDR3 is CASSLIGQGYYEQYF. CDR3 bases: TGTGCCAGCAGCTTAATAGGACAGGGGTACTACGAGCAGTACTTC.

V gene TRBV7-2 combines with J gene TRBJ2-3; 10 nucleotides agree with TRBD2. This CDR3 is 16 amino acids long. Germline V lookup: CDR1 SGHTA, CDR2 FQGNSA. Unmatched junction bases numbered 7, after V lost 4 bases and J lost 3 bases. The CDR3 protein is CASSWGQRGGTDTQYF. The CDR3 DNA follows: TGTGCCAGCAGCTGGGGACAGCGGGGGGGAACAGATACGCAGTATTTT.

V is TRBV5-1 and J is TRBJ1-2; possibly TRBD1 for D (5 bases). V lost 0 bases and J 6 bases, leaving 12 bases between the germline ends. Germline lookup yields CDR1 SGHRS and CDR2 YFSETQ. This CDR3 comprises 14 residues. As DNA, the CDR3 is TGCGCCAGCAGCTTGGTCCAGGGTGCCCATGGCTACACCTTC. Its protein is CASSLVQGAHGYTF. Supplemented by reference TRBV5-1 and TRBJ1-2, the full variable domain reads KAGVTQTPRYLIKTRGQQVTLSCSPISGHRSVSWYQQTPGQGLQFLFEYFSETQRNKGNFPGRFSGRQFSNSRSEMNVSTLELGDSALYLCASSLVQGAHGYTFGSGTRLTVV.

This sequence joins TRBV27 and TRBJ2-3, with TRBD2 identical over 9 bases. V lost 6 bases and J lost 14; bases outside the gene matches: 21. The CDR3 runs to 16 residues. CDR1 is MNHEY and CDR2 is SMNVEV in the germline V gene (reference sequence). This CDR3 reads CASRELAGGLPTGVYF. The CDR3 nucleotides are TGTGCCAGCAGGGAATTGGCGGGGGGGCTCCCTACCGGGGTGTATTTT.

The CDR3 sequence: CASSEMGQSNEQFF. For the CDR3, the DNA is TGTGCCAGCAGTGAAATGGGACAGTCGAATGAGCAGTTCTTC. The chain carries TRBV6-1 and TRBJ2-1; TRBD1 matches 7 bases. This CDR3 region has 14 residues. Per germline, CDR1 MNHNS and CDR2 SASEGT. Trimming cost V 2 bases and J 7 bases; bases outside gene matches: 5.

The chain joins TRBV19 to TRBJ2-2; TRBD2 aligns across 7 bases. The CDR3 runs to 12 residues. Germline V gene data show CDR1 as LNHDA and CDR2 as SQIVND (reference sequence). V lost 11 bases, J lost 1 base, and 1 base stayed unmatched. This chain's CDR3 is CAGRENTGELFF. In DNA form, the CDR3 reads TGTGCCGGGAGGGAGAACACCGGGGAGCTGTTTTTT.

The CDR3 DNA is TGTGCCAGCAGCGTAGTACAGGGGGGCTACGAGCAGTACTTC. Translated: CASSVVQGGYEQYF. The V and J genes are TRBV9 and TRBJ2-7; 8 bases are shared with TRBD1. Trimming took 0 bases from V and 3 from J; bases not matched to a gene: 2. CDR3 length: 14 amino acids. In germline, CDR1 is SGDLS, CDR2 YYNGEE.

The chain employs TRBV25-1 and TRBJ2-5; 10 bases are a match to TRBD2. The CDR3 extends over 17 amino acids. Losses at the gene ends were 1 base for V and 11 bases for J; bases not matched to a gene: 16. CDR1 and CDR2 from the germline V gene are MGHDK and SYGVNS. Here the CDR3 reads CASSESASGRGAREQYF. The CDR3 DNA is TGTGCCAGCAGTGAATCGGCTAGCGGGAGAGGGGCCCGAGAGCAGTACTTC.

The chain uses TRBV7-2 and TRBJ2-3, with 9 nucleotides matching TRBD2. The V and J ends lost 0 bases and 2 bases, in that order; junction bases with no gene match: 3. The germline V gene has CDR1 SGHTA and CDR2 FQGNSA. The CDR3 loop spans 16 amino acids. As DNA, the CDR3 is TGTGCCAGCAGCTTAGCGGCGGGGGGGACCACAGATACGCAGTATTTT. The encoded protein is CASSLAAGGTTDTQYF.

V gene TRBV7-6 combines with J gene TRBJ2-7; 7 positions match TRBD1. This CDR3 spans 14 amino acids. V lost 0 bases to trimming and J lost 3 bases; unmatched junction nucleotides: 2. Germline V gene lookup returns CDR1 SGHVS and CDR2 FNYEAQ. The DNA for the CDR3 is TGTGCCAGCAGCTTAGCGGACAGGAACTACGAGCAGTACTTC. Translation: CASSLADRNYEQYF.

The chain links TRBV7-2 to TRBJ1-2; 10 nucleotides align to TRBD1. The CDR3 runs to 16 residues. The V and J ends lost 2 bases and 3 bases, in that order; junction bases with no gene match: 6. Germline V gene lookup returns CDR1 SGHTA and CDR2 FQGNSA. CDR3 nucleotide sequence: TGTGCCAGCAGCTTATCTCCGGGACAGGGGTACTATGGCTACACCTTC. It translates to CASSLSPGQGYYGYTF.

The genes are TRBV28 and TRBJ2-7, with D perhaps matching TRBD2 (5 bases). Looked up from germline, CDR1 is MDHEN and CDR2 is SYDVKM. Trimming cost V 7 bases and J 3 bases, with 13 bases left between them. The CDR3 sequence is 13 residues long. DNA of the CDR3: TGTGCCAGCACCCCGGCGGGCGGCTACGAGCAGTACTTC. Translation: CASTPAGGYEQYF.

This rearrangement joins TRBV5-8 to TRBJ1-1; D not certain. The CDR3 length is 15 residues. Germline V lookup: CDR1 SGHTS, CDR2 YDEGEE. V lost 2 bases and J lost 7, with 18 bases in between. The CDR3 is CASSFVVRAPSEAFF. In DNA form, the CDR3 reads TGTGCCAGCAGCTTTGTCGTGCGGGCCCCAAGTGAAGCTTTCTTT.